These T cell receptor beta chains were read from a single sample in a study of cytomegalovirus exposure and HLA in healthy donors. Clones were sequenced by immunoSEQ multiplex PCR, and TCRdb holds only the in-frame ones, with some missing. The repertoire holds roughly 150,000 clones, approximately 73% seen once, with over 9.5% in the top ten. The sample consisted of PBMCs. Receptors originate from a man aged 25-45 years in good health and CMV-seropositive. Each CDR3 is given without its conserved first and last residue. Each record gives: clone size, V gene, D gene, J gene, CDR3 protein. A D gene is named only where the DNA matches it firmly. Part of the rows lack a size; the others show once, few, many or a class for expanded clones.

.	TRBV27	TRBD2	TRBJ2-1	ASRRGGTSGSYSYNEQF
many	TRBV6-4	TRBD2	TRBJ2-6	ASSGTSGSGANVLT
once	TRBV5-4	TRBD2	TRBJ2-3	ASSHLAGGGTDTQY
few	TRBV29-1	TRBD2	TRBJ2-7	SVSASGRISSYEQY
.	TRBV11-3	TRBD2	TRBJ2-1	ASSLGTSVNEQF
few	TRBV6-5	TRBD1	TRBJ2-7	ASQRGQEDYEQY
.	TRBV28	.	TRBJ2-7	ASSLGPSPGEQY
.	TRBV9	.	TRBJ2-3	ASSVGRAGSTDTQY
.	TRBV15	.	TRBJ1-6	ATSRATLGNSPLH
.	TRBV29-1	TRBD1	TRBJ2-6	SVEDRAGANVLT
.	TRBV27	.	TRBJ1-1	ASSSSGGGAAEAF
once	TRBV28	.	TRBJ1-1	ASSLQVVPGLMNTEAF
.	TRBV6-1	TRBD1	TRBJ2-7	ASLYGTGGEQY
.	TRBV10-3	TRBD1	TRBJ1-1	AISVYRGMNTEAF
.	TRBV11-2	TRBD1	TRBJ1-2	ASSPPGGNYGYT
few	TRBV4-2	TRBD2	TRBJ2-3	ASSPGGSTDTQY
.	TRBV19	.	TRBJ2-7	ATSGNSYEQY
.	TRBV4-1	.	TRBJ1-4	ASSQWENGGEKLF
.	TRBV30	TRBD1	TRBJ1-6	AWRTGGGSPLH
.	TRBV7-2	.	TRBJ2-7	ASSLGSHEQY
.	TRBV10-2	.	TRBJ1-6	ASSESGVYNSPLH
.	TRBV28	.	TRBJ1-2	ASSHPTRPDYGYT
.	TRBV6-1	TRBD2	TRBJ2-7	ASSRRQLGGDEQY
.	TRBV10-3	TRBD1	TRBJ1-3	AIRPRDRDYNSGNTIY
.	TRBV15	TRBD2	.	ATSREAGDSYEQY
.	TRBV6-6	TRBD2	TRBJ2-2	ASSLSGSGTGELF
few	TRBV2	TRBD1	TRBJ1-1	ASRGQQNTEAF
.	TRBV5-1	TRBD1	TRBJ1-1	ASSLVGTGEGNTEAF
.	TRBV4-1	TRBD2	TRBJ2-7	ASSQVGGRAGEQY
.	TRBV11-2	TRBD1	TRBJ1-4	ASSLEGQGNEKLF
.	TRBV10-3	TRBD2	TRBJ2-5	AIGGAGEQETQY
.	TRBV7-2	TRBD2	TRBJ2-1	ASSPGLAGERQF
.	TRBV7-2	TRBD1	TRBJ2-7	ASSYRDRGLGEQY
once	TRBV30	.	TRBJ1-4	AWSSGDANEKLF
.	TRBV15	TRBD2	TRBJ2-3	ATSRTSGLTDTQY
.	TRBV10-3	.	TRBJ2-7	AIRKEEGPYEQY
few	TRBV5-1	.	TRBJ1-1	ASTEGGGANTEAF
.	TRBV29-1	.	TRBJ2-1	SVERLARGDEQF
.	TRBV5-8	.	TRBJ1-1	ASSRYLGGMNTEAF
.	TRBV6-1	TRBD2	TRBJ2-7	ASRTGTSGAYEQY
.	TRBV6-1	TRBD1	TRBJ1-1	ASRRTGRTEAF
.	TRBV7-2	TRBD1	TRBJ2-5	ASSPRWPRGTETQY
.	TRBV27	TRBD1	TRBJ2-3	ASSLNRGSDTQY
.	TRBV27	TRBD1	TRBJ2-7	ASSGTANYEQY
.	TRBV29-1	TRBD1	TRBJ1-3	SENAQGNGNTIY
.	TRBV29-1	.	TRBJ2-7	SAIRVGGEQY
.	TRBV18	.	TRBJ2-7	ASSQSVLNFYEQY
.	TRBV28	.	TRBJ2-7	ASSSPGLPYEQY
few	TRBV10-1	TRBD1	TRBJ1-1	ASSLQGAAEAF
few	TRBV28	TRBD1	TRBJ1-5	ASRLGTGLRQPQH
.	TRBV7-7	TRBD2	TRBJ2-3	ASSLLAGSKDTQY
.	TRBV27	TRBD1	TRBJ2-7	ASSSGQGYEQY
few	TRBV7-7	.	TRBJ1-2	ASSRRTNGYT
few	TRBV7-3	TRBD2	TRBJ2-5	ASSLGAAGGRETQY
.	TRBV28	.	TRBJ2-7	ASTPNRDEQY
.	TRBV11-2	.	TRBJ2-7	ASSLDRGQYEQY